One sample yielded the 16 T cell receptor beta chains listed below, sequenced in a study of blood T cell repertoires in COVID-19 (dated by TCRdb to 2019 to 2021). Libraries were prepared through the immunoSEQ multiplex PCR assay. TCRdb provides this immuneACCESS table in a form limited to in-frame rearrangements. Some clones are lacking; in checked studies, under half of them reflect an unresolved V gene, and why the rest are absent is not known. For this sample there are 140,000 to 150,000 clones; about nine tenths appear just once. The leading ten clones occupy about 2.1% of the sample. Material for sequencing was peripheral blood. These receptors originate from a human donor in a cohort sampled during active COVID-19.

The CDR3 nucleotides read TGCGCCAGCAGCTTGGATAGGGGCAGAGTCTACGAGCAGTACTTC. This sequence encodes CASSLDRGRVYEQYF. The chain carries TRBV5-1 and TRBJ2-7, with a weak D call TRBD1 (5 bases). The CDR3 is 15 amino acids. Looked up from germline, CDR1 is SGHRS and CDR2 is YFSETQ. Trimming cost V 0 bases and J 3 bases, with 13 bases left between them. Variable domain in full (rest from reference TRBV5-1 and TRBJ2-7): KAGVTQTPRYLIKTRGQQVTLSCSPISGHRSVSWYQQTPGQGLQFLFEYFSETQRNKGNFPGRFSGRQFSNSRSEMNVSTLELGDSALYLCASSLDRGRVYEQYFGPGTRLTVT.

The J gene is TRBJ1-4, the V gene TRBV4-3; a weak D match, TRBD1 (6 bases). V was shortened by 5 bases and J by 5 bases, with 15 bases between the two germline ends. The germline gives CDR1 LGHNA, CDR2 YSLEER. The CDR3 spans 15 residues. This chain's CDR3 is CASSERRTANEKLFF. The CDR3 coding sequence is TGCGCCAGCAGCGAGAGGAGGACAGCAAATGAAAAACTGTTTTTT.

Here the CDR3 DNA reads TGTGCCAGCAGCGTAGTTGGACTAGCGGCTAGCACAGATACGCAGTATTTT. This gives the protein CASSVVGLAASTDTQYF. The chain combines TRBV9 with TRBJ2-3; TRBD2 agrees at 10 bases. With 0 bases clipped from V and 0 bases from J, the junction kept 4 bases outside the gene matches. The CDR3 totals 17 residues. The germline V gene encodes CDR1 SGDLS and CDR2 YYNGEE.

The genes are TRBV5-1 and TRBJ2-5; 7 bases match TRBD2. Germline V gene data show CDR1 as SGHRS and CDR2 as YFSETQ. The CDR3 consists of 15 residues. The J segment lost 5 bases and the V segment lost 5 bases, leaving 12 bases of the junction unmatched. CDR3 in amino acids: CASSARAGRYETQYF. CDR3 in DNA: TGCGCCAGCAGTGCGCGAGCGGGACGGTATGAGACCCAGTACTTC.

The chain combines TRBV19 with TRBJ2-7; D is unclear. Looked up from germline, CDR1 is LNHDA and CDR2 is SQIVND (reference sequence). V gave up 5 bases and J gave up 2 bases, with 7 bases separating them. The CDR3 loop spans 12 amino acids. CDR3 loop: CASSPSPYEQYF. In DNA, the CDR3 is TGTGCCAGTAGTCCAAGCCCCTACGAGCAGTACTTC.

CDR3 nucleotide sequence: TGCAGCGTAGGGGGGACAGGCACAACTAATGAAAAACTGTTTTTT. It is translated as CSVGGTGTTNEKLFF. The rearrangement links TRBV29-1 to TRBJ1-4; 8 bases match TRBD1. CDR3 length: 15 residues. After removal of 6 bases from V and 0 bases from J, the junction contained 6 bases not matched to a gene. The germline gives CDR1 SQVTM, CDR2 ANQGSEA.

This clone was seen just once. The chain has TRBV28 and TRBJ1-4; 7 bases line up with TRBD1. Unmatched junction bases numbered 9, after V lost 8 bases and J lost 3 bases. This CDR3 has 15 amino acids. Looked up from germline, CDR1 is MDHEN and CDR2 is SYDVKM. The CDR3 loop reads CASGSGGTANEKLFF. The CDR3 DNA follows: TGTGCCAGCGGATCCGGAGGGACAGCTAATGAAAAACTGTTTTTT. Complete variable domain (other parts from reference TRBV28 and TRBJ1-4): DVKVTQSSRYLVKRTGEKVFLECVQDMDHENMFWYRQDPGLGLRLIYFSYDVKMKEKGDIPEGYSVSREKKERFSLILESASTNQTSMYLCASGSGGTANEKLFFGSGTQLSVL.

CDR3 sequence (DNA): TGTGCCTGGAGTGTACTAATAACTAATGAAAAACTGTTTTTT. It is translated as CAWSVLITNEKLFF. The genes are TRBV30 and TRBJ1-4; D is unclear. Trimming pared 0 bases from V and 1 base from J, leaving 6 bases between. CDR3 length: 14 residues. In germline, CDR1 is GTSNPN, CDR2 SVGIG (reference sequence).

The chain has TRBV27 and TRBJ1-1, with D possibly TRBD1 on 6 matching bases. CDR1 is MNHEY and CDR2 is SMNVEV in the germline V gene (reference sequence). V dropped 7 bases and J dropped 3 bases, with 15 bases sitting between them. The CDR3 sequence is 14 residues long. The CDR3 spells CASTSGAGDTEAFF. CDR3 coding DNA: TGTGCCAGCACCTCAGGAGCAGGGGACACTGAAGCTTTCTTT.

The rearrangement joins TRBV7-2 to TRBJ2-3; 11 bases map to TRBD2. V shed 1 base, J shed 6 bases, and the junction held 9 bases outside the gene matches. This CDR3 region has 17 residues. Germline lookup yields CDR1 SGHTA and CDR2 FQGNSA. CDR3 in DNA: TGTGCCAGCAGCTTAGGTTCCCTAGCGGGGGGAGGGGATACGCAGTATTTT. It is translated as CASSLGSLAGGGDTQYF.

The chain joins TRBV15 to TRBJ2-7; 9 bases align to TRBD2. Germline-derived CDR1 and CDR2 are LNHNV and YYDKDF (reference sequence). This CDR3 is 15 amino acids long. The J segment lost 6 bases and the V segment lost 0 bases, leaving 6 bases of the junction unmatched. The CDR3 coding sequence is TGTGCCACCAGCAGAGATCAGGGACTAGCTAGCGAGCAGTACTTC. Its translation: CATSRDQGLASEQYF. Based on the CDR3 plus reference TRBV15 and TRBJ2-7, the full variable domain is DAMVIQNPRYQVTQFGKPVTLSCSQTLNHNVMYWYQQKSSQAPKLLFHYYDKDFNNEADTPDNFQSRRPNTSFCFLDIRSPGLGDTAMYLCATSRDQGLASEQYFGPGTRLTVT.

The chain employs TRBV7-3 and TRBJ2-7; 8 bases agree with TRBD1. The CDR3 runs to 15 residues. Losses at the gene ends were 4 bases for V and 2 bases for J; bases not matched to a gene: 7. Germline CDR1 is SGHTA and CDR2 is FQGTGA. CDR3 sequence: CASSSSPGQAYEQYF. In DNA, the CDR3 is TGTGCCAGCAGCTCCTCCCCGGGACAGGCCTACGAGCAGTACTTC.

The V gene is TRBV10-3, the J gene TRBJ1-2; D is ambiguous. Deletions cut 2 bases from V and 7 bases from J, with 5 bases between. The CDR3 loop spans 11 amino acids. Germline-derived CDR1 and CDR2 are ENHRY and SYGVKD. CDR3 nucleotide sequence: TGTGCCATCAGTGAGGGGAGTGGCTACACCTTC. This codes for CAISEGSGYTF.

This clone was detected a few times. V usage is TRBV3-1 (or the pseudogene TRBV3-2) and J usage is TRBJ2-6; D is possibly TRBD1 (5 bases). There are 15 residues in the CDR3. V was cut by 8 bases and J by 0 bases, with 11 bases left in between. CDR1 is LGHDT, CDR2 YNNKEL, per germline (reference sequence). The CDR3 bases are TGTGCCAGCGGCAGACAGTACTCTGGGGCCAACGTCCTGACTTTC. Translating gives CASGRQYSGANVLTF.

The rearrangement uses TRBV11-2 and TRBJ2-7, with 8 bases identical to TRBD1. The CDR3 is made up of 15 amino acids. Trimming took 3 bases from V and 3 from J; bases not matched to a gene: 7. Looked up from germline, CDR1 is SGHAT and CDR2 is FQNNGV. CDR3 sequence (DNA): TGTGCCAGCAGCTTTGGAAACAGGGGGAGCTACGAGCAGTACTTC. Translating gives CASSFGNRGSYEQYF. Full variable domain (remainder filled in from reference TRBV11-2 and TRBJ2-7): EAGVAQSPRYKIIEKRQSVAFWCNPISGHATLYWYQQILGQGPKLLIQFQNNGVVDDSQLPKDRFSAERLKGVDSTLKIQPAKLEDSAVYLCASSFGNRGSYEQYFGPGTRLTVT.

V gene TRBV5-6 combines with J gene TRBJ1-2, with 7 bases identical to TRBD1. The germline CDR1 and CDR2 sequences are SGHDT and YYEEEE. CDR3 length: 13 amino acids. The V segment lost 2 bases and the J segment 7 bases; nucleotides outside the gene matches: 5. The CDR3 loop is CASSLGRTGGYTF. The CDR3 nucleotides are TGTGCCAGCAGCTTAGGCAGGACAGGTGGCTACACCTTC.